This TCR beta chain was obtained from a study of shared clonotypes between healthy human individuals. Measured with immunoSEQ multiplex PCR; TCRdb has only the in-frame clones, and not every one. The top ten clones hold under 0.45% of a sample with about 2.3 million clones, 93% of them seen once. Germline assignment: CDR1 SEHNR and CDR2 FQNEAQ (reference sequence). The CDR3 has 13 residues. With 4 bases removed from V and 10 bases from J, the gap between germline ends came to 11 bases. The gene calls are TRBV7-9 and TRBJ1-6; D is unclear. Sequencing input: naive CD4+ T cells from PBMCs. The subset: CD45RA+ positively selected. The source is a man between 18 and 29 years old in good health. Some clones in this sample may be carry-over from other donors' samples. The DNA for the CDR3 is TGTGCCAGCAGCTCAGAGGGCGACTCACCCCTCCACTTT. It yields the protein CASSSEGDSPLHF.